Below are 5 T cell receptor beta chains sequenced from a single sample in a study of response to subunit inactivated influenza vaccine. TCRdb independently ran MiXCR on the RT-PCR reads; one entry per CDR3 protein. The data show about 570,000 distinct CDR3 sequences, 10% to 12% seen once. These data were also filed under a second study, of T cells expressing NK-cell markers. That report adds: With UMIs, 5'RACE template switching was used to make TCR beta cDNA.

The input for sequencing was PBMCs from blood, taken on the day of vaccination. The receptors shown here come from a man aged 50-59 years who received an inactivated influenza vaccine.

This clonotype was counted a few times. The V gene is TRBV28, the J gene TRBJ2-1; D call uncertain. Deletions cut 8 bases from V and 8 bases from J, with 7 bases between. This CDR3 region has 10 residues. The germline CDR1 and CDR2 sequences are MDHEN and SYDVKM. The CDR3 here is CASAGDEQFF. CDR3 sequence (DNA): TGTGCCAGCGCAGGCGATGAGCAGTTCTTC.

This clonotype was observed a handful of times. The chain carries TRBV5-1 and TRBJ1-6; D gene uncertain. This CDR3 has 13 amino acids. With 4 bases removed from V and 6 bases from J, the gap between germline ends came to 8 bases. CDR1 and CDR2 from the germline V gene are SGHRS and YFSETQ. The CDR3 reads CASSPEGNSPLHF. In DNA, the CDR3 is TGCGCCAGCAGCCCGGAGGGTAATTCACCCCTCCACTTT.

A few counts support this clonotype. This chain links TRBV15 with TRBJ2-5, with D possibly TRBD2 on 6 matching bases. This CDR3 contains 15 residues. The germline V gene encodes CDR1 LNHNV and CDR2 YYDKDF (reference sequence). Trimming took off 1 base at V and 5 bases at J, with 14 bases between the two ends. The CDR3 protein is CATSRAGDWYETQYF. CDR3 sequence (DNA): TGTGCCACCAGCAGAGCGGGGGACTGGTATGAGACCCAGTACTTC. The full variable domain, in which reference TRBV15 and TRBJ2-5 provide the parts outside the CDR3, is DAMVIQNPRYQVTQFGKPVTLSCSQTLNHNVMYWYQQKSSQAPKLLFHYYDKDFNNEADTPDNFQSRRPNTSFCFLDIRSPGLGDTAMYLCATSRAGDWYETQYFGPGTRLLVL.

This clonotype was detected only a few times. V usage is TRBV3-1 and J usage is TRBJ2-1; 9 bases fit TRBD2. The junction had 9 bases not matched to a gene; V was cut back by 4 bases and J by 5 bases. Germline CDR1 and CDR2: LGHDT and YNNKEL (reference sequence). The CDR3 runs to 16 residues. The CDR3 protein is CASSRLAGGRHNEQFF. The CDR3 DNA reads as TGTGCCAGCAGCCGCCTGGCGGGAGGGCGCCACAATGAGCAGTTCTTC.

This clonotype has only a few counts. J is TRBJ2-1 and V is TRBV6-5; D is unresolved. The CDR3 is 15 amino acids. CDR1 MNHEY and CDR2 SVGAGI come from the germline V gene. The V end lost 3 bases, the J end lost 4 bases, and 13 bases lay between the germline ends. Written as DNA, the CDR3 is TGTGCCAGCAGTTATTCCCGGAATATTTACAATGAGCAGTTCTTC. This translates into CASSYSRNIYNEQFF.